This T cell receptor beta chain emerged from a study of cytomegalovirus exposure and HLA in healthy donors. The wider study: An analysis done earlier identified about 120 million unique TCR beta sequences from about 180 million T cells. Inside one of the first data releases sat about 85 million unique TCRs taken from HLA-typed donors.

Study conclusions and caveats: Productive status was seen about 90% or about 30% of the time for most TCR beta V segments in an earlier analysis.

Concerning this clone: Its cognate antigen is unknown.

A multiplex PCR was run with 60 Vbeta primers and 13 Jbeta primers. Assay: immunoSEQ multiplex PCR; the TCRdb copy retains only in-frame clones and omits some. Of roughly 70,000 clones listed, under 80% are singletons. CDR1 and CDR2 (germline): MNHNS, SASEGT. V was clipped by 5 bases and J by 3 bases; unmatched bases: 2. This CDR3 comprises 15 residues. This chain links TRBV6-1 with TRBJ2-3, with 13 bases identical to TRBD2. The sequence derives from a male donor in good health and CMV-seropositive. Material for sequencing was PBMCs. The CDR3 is CASSTSGGATDTQYF. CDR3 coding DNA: TGTGCCAGCAGTACTAGCGGGGGGGCGACAGATACGCAGTATTTT.